This is a list of T cell receptor beta chains from one sample in a study of cytomegalovirus exposure and HLA in healthy donors. This table comes from immunoSEQ multiplex PCR, and its TCRdb copy is limited to in-frame clones, with some not included. The sample includes more than 140,000 clones, almost 85% of them seen just once. Sequencing was carried out using PBMCs. The source is a man between 25 and 39 years old in good health and CMV-seropositive. CDR3s include the opening cysteine and the closing phenylalanine or tryptophan. D genes are given only for firm matches. Not every row has a clone size; where given, it reads once, few, many or a size class.

once	TRBV30	TRBJ1-5	TRBD1	CAWKISSGTGNQPQHF	TGTGCCTGGAAAATTTCTTCCGGGACAGGAAATCAGCCCCAGCATTTT
.	TRBV2	TRBJ2-7	TRBD2	CASSPGVAGRGEQYF	TGTGCCAGCAGCCCTGGGGTAGCGGGGAGGGGCGAGCAGTACTTC
.	TRBV5-1	TRBJ1-5	.	CASSLSGGDYQPQHF	TGCGCCAGCAGTTTAAGTGGCGGGGACTATCAGCCCCAGCATTTT
.	TRBV29-1	TRBJ2-6	.	CSVGLDTGANVLTF	TGCAGCGTTGGACTGGACACTGGGGCCAACGTCCTGACTTTC
.	TRBV2	TRBJ2-1	TRBD2	CASRGTSGRHPTFEQFF	TGTGCCAGCAGGGGGACTAGCGGGAGGCACCCCACTTTTGAGCAGTTCTTC
.	TRBV5-6	TRBJ2-2	.	CASSLGSTGELFF	TGTGCCAGCAGCCTAGGGAGCACCGGGGAGCTGTTTTTT
.	TRBV5-4	TRBJ2-1	TRBD2	CASTQPGTSLDEQFF	TGTGCCAGCACCCAACCCGGGACTAGTCTTGATGAGCAGTTCTTC
.	TRBV18	TRBJ2-7	.	CASSPPGTYEQYF	TGTGCCAGCTCACCACCTGGCACCTACGAGCAGTACTTC
.	TRBV29-1	TRBJ2-7	.	CSASGWQYF	TGCAGCGCTTCAGGGTGGCAGTACTTC
few	TRBV7-8	TRBJ1-2	.	CASSLAVGGGYTF	TGTGCCAGCAGCTTAGCCGTCGGAGGAGGCTACACCTTC